A selection of T cell receptor beta chains follows, all from one sample in a study of blood T cell repertoires in COVID-19. TCRdb's table, derived via immunoSEQ multiplex PCR, lists solely in-frame clones and lacks some. The sample lists 200,000 to 250,000 clones; nearly 90% were seen once. The material sequenced was peripheral blood. These receptors originate from a man in his fifties or sixties with COVID-19, enrolled during active disease. Both conserved end residues are part of each CDR3. The D gene is left open where the match is weak. Expanded clones are given a class, and other clones once, few, many or no size at all.

v_gene	d_gene	j_gene	abundance	CDR3aa	CDR3nt
TRBV19	NA	TRBJ1-1	NA	CASSISDLNTEAFF	TGTGCCAGTAGTATTAGTGATTTGAACACTGAAGCTTTCTTT
TRBV11-1	TRBD1	TRBJ1-1	NA	CASTNDRGAEAFF	TGTGCCAGCACCAATGACAGGGGTGCTGAAGCTTTCTTT
TRBV6-2/TRBV6-3	NA	TRBJ1-5	NA	CASSYTGSDNQPQHF	TGTGCCAGCAGTTACACAGGGAGTGACAATCAGCCCCAGCATTTT
TRBV6-5	TRBD1	TRBJ1-1	NA	CASSTTGVFAEAFF	TGTGCCAGCAGTACTACAGGGGTTTTCGCTGAAGCTTTCTTT
TRBV5-1	NA	TRBJ2-2	once	CASSLVEGGTGELFF	TGCGCCAGCAGCTTGGTGGAAGGGGGCACCGGGGAGCTGTTTTTT
TRBV6-5	TRBD1	TRBJ2-1	NA	CASRDRGLYNEQFF	TGTGCCAGCAGGGACAGGGGGCTTTACAATGAGCAGTTCTTC
TRBV4-3	TRBD2	TRBJ2-5	NA	CASSQDRTSFQETQYF	TGCGCCAGCAGCCAAGATAGGACTAGCTTCCAAGAGACCCAGTACTTC
TRBV5-1	NA	TRBJ1-2	NA	CASSLEVGVSGYTF	TGCGCCAGCAGCTTGGAGGTAGGGGTGAGTGGCTACACCTTC
TRBV18	TRBD1	TRBJ1-3	NA	CASSRPTGTSGNTIYF	TGTGCCAGCTCACGACCGACAGGGACCTCTGGAAACACCATATATTTT
TRBV4-3	NA	TRBJ2-3	NA	CASSQTQGDTQYF	TGCGCCAGCAGCCAGACACAGGGTGATACGCAGTATTTT
TRBV6-2/TRBV6-3	NA	TRBJ1-2	NA	CASSTWTDGYTF	TGTGCCAGCAGTACCTGGACAGATGGCTACACCTTC
TRBV5-1	TRBD2	TRBJ2-7	NA	CASSLVLAGTPYEQYF	TGCGCCAGCAGCTTGGTGCTAGCGGGTACCCCCTACGAGCAGTACTTC
TRBV7-3	NA	TRBJ2-2	NA	CASSLTLGTNGELFF	TGTGCCAGCAGCTTAACGTTAGGGACAAACGGGGAGCTGTTTTTT
TRBV7-6	NA	TRBJ1-1	NA	CASSLVKGVNTEAFF	TGTGCCAGCAGCTTAGTAAAGGGGGTGAACACTGAAGCTTTCTTT
TRBV19	TRBD1	TRBJ1-5	NA	CASSVTGGHQPQHF	TGTGCCAGTAGTGTGACAGGGGGTCATCAGCCCCAGCATTTT
TRBV6-5	TRBD1	TRBJ2-7	NA	CASRLTGEGEQYF	TGTGCCAGCAGATTGACAGGGGAAGGCGAGCAGTACTTC
TRBV18	TRBD2	TRBJ2-5	once	CASSPPGLAGWETQYF	TGTGCCAGCTCACCACCGGGACTAGCGGGATGGGAGACCCAGTACTTC
TRBV7-9	NA	TRBJ1-2	NA	CASSGIAGFGYTF	TGTGCCAGCAGCGGGATAGCAGGGTTTGGCTACACCTTC
TRBV27	NA	TRBJ2-6	NA	CASSPDSSRSGANVLTF	TGTGCCAGCAGTCCGGACAGCAGTCGCTCTGGGGCCAACGTCCTGACTTTC
TRBV30	TRBD1	TRBJ2-5	NA	CAWSSAGGRETQYF	TGTGCCTGGAGTTCGGCAGGGGGCCGAGAGACCCAGTACTTC
TRBV19	NA	TRBJ2-3	NA	CASRPTHSGSSTDTQYF	TGTGCCAGTAGACCTACCCATAGCGGTTCTAGCACAGATACGCAGTATTTT
TRBV19	TRBD1	TRBJ2-2	NA	CASSRFGTGGFVGELFF	TGTGCCAGTAGTCGGTTCGGGACAGGGGGCTTCGTCGGGGAGCTGTTTTTT
TRBV5-4	NA	TRBJ2-3	NA	CASSELQGRTDTQYF	TGTGCCAGCAGTGAATTACAGGGGAGGACAGATACGCAGTATTTT
TRBV5-6	NA	TRBJ1-3	NA	CASSFRRAGNTIYF	TGTGCCAGCAGCTTTCGGAGAGCTGGAAACACCATATATTTT
TRBV6-5	TRBD1	TRBJ2-7	NA	CASTYLGQGAHEQYF	TGTGCCAGCACCTACCTGGGACAGGGAGCCCACGAGCAGTACTTC
TRBV6-5	TRBD2	TRBJ2-2	once	CASSYSSRGAGELFF	TGTGCCAGCAGTTACTCGTCCCGGGGGGCCGGGGAGCTGTTTTTT
TRBV19	NA	TRBJ1-2	NA	CASSINRNYGYTF	TGTGCCAGTAGTATCAACAGGAACTATGGCTACACCTTC
TRBV14	NA	TRBJ1-6	NA	CASSLNNSPLHF	TGTGCCAGCAGCCTAAATAATTCACCCCTCCACTTT
TRBV12-3/TRBV12-4	NA	TRBJ2-3	NA	CASSSLVTDTQYF	TGTGCCAGCAGTTCCCTTGTTACAGATACGCAGTATTTT
TRBV21-1	NA	TRBJ1-6	NA	CASSKGLRGSPLHF	TGTGCCAGCAGCAAAGGTCTCAGGGGGTCACCCCTCCACTTT
TRBV4-2	NA	TRBJ1-1	NA	CASSHPGSEAFF	TGTGCCAGCAGCCACCCGGGTTCTGAAGCTTTCTTT
TRBV5-1	NA	TRBJ2-3	once	CASGGTDSTDTQYF	TGCGCCAGCGGCGGGACTGACAGCACAGATACGCAGTATTTT
TRBV6-5	TRBD2	TRBJ2-7	NA	CASTARASGSGEQYF	TGTGCCAGCACTGCAAGGGCTAGCGGGAGTGGCGAGCAGTACTTC
TRBV5-4	TRBD1	TRBJ2-7	NA	CASSLGARQGAYEQYF	TGTGCCAGCAGCTTAGGGGCCCGACAGGGGGCCTACGAGCAGTACTTC
TRBV19	NA	TRBJ1-1	NA	CASSIVGKNTEAFF	TGTGCCAGTAGTATAGTTGGCAAGAACACTGAAGCTTTCTTT
TRBV7-2	NA	TRBJ1-5	NA	CASSLSWTAGQPQHF	TGTGCCAGCAGCTTATCGTGGACAGCGGGGCAGCCCCAGCATTTT
TRBV12-5	NA	TRBJ1-1	NA	CASSNTEAFF	TGTGCTAGCAGTAACACTGAAGCTTTCTTT